The 23 T cell receptor beta chains below were found in one sample sequenced in a study of blood T cells in healthy people across ages. Alongside a J-beta primer mix, a sample-barcoded 5' primer served in a second PCR lasting about 7 to 12 cycles. TCRdb recomputed calls from the 5' RACE reads with MiXCR, one row per CDR3 protein. This table holds about 780,000 distinct CDR3 sequences, about 42% found once. Sequenced: blood. The receptors originated from an elderly man in good health.

The chain combines TRBV12-3 or TRBV12-4 with TRBJ2-7, with D possibly matching TRBD2 (5 bases). There are 11 residues in the CDR3. V was trimmed by 6 bases and J by 7 bases, leaving 10 bases between them. Written as DNA, the CDR3 is TGTGCCAGCAGGGCGGGCAATGAGCAGTACTTC. Its translation: CASRAGNEQYF.

This clonotype was seen only once. The gene calls are TRBV29-1 and TRBJ2-7, with 9 bases that match TRBD2. The CDR3 has 12 amino acids. Looked up from germline, CDR1 is SQVTM and CDR2 is ANQGSEA. V gave up 8 bases and J gave up 6 bases; unmatched junction bases: 8. CDR3 residues: CSFGTSTCEQYF. The CDR3 coding sequence is TGCAGCTTCGGGACTAGCACATGCGAGCAGTACTTC.

The chain is built from TRBV20-1 and TRBJ1-1; D may be TRBD1 (6 bases). Germline V lookup: CDR1 DFQATT, CDR2 SNEGSKA (reference sequence). Trimming left V 6 bases short and J 11 bases short, with 25 bases between. The CDR3 extends over 14 amino acids. CDR3 DNA sequence: TGCAGTGCGAGAATGAACAGGGTGGAGGAATTGGCTTTCTTT. Its translation is CSARMNRVEELAFF.

The chain has TRBV5-1 and TRBJ2-2; D may be TRBD1 or TRBD2 (6 bases each). V lost 1 base and J 7 bases, leaving 14 bases between the germline ends. Germline V gene sequence: CDR1 SGHRS, CDR2 YFSETQ. The CDR3 is 15 amino acids. The DNA of the CDR3 is TGCGCCAGCAGCTTGTCGGGGGCCGGTAACGGGGAGCTGTTTTTT. Protein sequence: CASSLSGAGNGELFF. Looking up the rest from reference TRBV5-1 and TRBJ2-2 gives the full variable domain: KAGVTQTPRYLIKTRGQQVTLSCSPISGHRSVSWYQQTPGQGLQFLFEYFSETQRNKGNFPGRFSGRQFSNSRSEMNVSTLELGDSALYLCASSLSGAGNGELFFGEGSRLTVL.

This clonotype occurred a few times. The rearrangement uses TRBV20-1 and TRBJ2-1; TRBD2 aligns across 11 bases. V was clipped by 0 bases and J by 4 bases; unmatched bases: 5. The CDR3 consists of 16 residues. Germline values: CDR1 DFQATT, CDR2 SNEGSKA (reference sequence). CDR3 sequence (DNA): TGCAGTGCTAGAGATCTAGCGGGAGGTCAGTACAATGAGCAGTTCTTC. Protein sequence: CSARDLAGGQYNEQFF.

This clonotype was counted at least ten times. The gene calls are TRBV7-2 and TRBJ2-7; D possibly corresponds to TRBD1 (6 bases). The CDR3 extends over 14 amino acids. The germline V and J ends were trimmed by 4 bases and 4 bases, with 14 bases remaining between them. Germline V CDR1 and CDR2: SGHTA, FQGNSA. The CDR3 nucleotides read TGTGCCAGCAGCTCACGGGACAAGACTTACGAGCAGTACTTC. Its protein is CASSSRDKTYEQYF. The full variable domain, its missing parts supplied by reference TRBV7-2 and TRBJ2-7, is GAGVSQSPSNKVTEKGKDVELRCDPISGHTALYWYRQSLGQGLEFLIYFQGNSAPDKSGLPSDRFSAERTGGSVSTLTIQRTQQEDSAVYLCASSSRDKTYEQYFGPGTRLTVT.

This chain connects TRBV3-1 to TRBJ2-7; TRBD1 matches 8 bases. CDR3 length equals 14 residues. Germline V CDR1 and CDR2: LGHDT, YNNKEL (reference sequence). Losses at the gene ends were 3 bases for V and 2 bases for J; bases not matched to a gene: 3. CDR3 nucleotides: TGTGCCAGCAGCCAGCAGACAGGGGCCTACGAGCAGTACTTC. This gives the protein CASSQQTGAYEQYF.

The rearrangement joins TRBV12-3 or TRBV12-4 to TRBJ2-3; 10 nucleotides match TRBD2. Germline trimming cut 6 bases from V and 4 bases from J; bases unmatched to any gene: 7. The CDR3 covers 15 residues. The CDR3 loop reads CASSGLAASADTQYF. Written as DNA, the CDR3 is TGTGCCAGCAGCGGACTAGCGGCTAGCGCAGATACGCAGTATTTT.

Details on this clonotype: The junction departs from the called germline gene at one end, perhaps through a read error. The chain links TRBV5-1 to TRBJ2-5; maybe TRBD2 (5 bases). The closer fit of TRBJ2-7 to the DNA end suggests the J call may be wrong. CDR1 SGHRS and CDR2 YFSETQ come from the germline V gene. This CDR3 contains 12 residues. The CDR3 nucleotides read TGCGCCGGCAGCCTTGACTACTACGAGCAGTACTTC. Translation: CAGSLDYYEQYF.

Turning to this clonotype: A read error may account for a junction end that differs from germline. This rearrangement joins TRBV7-2 to TRBJ2-5; 8 bases map to TRBD2. The J call may be in error: the DNA end matches TRBJ2-7 better. The CDR3 extends over 14 amino acids. CDR1 and CDR2 from the germline V gene are SGHTA and FQGNSA. CDR3 protein: CASSPGLVFYEQYF. The CDR3 DNA reads TGCGCCAGCAGCCCGGGACTAGTTTTCTACGAGCAGTACTTC.

The table lists this clonotype with a few counts. The chain joins TRBV25-1 to TRBJ2-1; D is unresolved. The CDR3 spans 13 residues. The germline V gene has CDR1 MGHDK and CDR2 SYGVNS. V was trimmed by 2 bases and J by 7 bases, leaving 9 bases between them. The CDR3 sequence: CASSERNLNEQFF. The CDR3, as DNA: TGTGCCAGCAGTGAAAGGAACCTGAATGAGCAGTTCTTC.

This clonotype was detected ten times or more. This chain links TRBV27 with TRBJ2-7; tentative D call: TRBD2 (6 bases). The CDR3 has 15 amino acids. The ends were cut back, 0 bases at V and 2 bases at J, with 11 bases in the middle. Per the germline V gene, CDR1 is MNHEY and CDR2 is SMNVEV (reference sequence). CDR3: CASSLSRAGTYEQYF. For the CDR3, the DNA is TGTGCCAGCAGTTTATCGAGGGCGGGAACCTACGAGCAGTACTTC.

The chain recombines TRBV27 with TRBJ2-5; D remains ambiguous. CDR3 length equals 15 residues. V shed 2 bases and J shed 3 bases, with 13 bases lying between them. Per the germline V gene, CDR1 is MNHEY and CDR2 is SMNVEV (reference sequence). CDR3 amino acids: CASSLSRVNKETQYF. The CDR3 DNA sequence: TGTGCCAGCAGTTTAAGCCGGGTAAACAAAGAGACCCAGTACTTC.

In its sample, this clonotype was seen a few times. The rearrangement links TRBV30 to TRBJ2-3; D remains ambiguous. Trimming took off 3 bases at V and 0 bases at J, with 4 bases between the two ends. Germline CDR1 and CDR2: GTSNPN and SVGIG (reference sequence). This CDR3 is built from 12 residues. The CDR3 nucleotides read TGTGCCTGGAGCTTAAGCACAGATACGCAGTATTTT. This sequence encodes CAWSLSTDTQYF. Variable domain in full (rest from reference TRBV30 and TRBJ2-3): SQTIHQWPATLVQPVGSPLSLECTVEGTSNPNLYWYRQAAGRGLQLLFYSVGIGQISSEVPQNLSASRPQDRQFILSSKKLLLSDSGFYLCAWSLSTDTQYFGPGTRLTVL.

The chain links TRBV6-2 or TRBV6-3 to TRBJ1-2; the D is unclear. The V end was cut by 5 bases, the J end by 6 bases, with 13 bases between. The CDR3 has 13 amino acids. The V gene's germline CDR1 is MNHEY and CDR2 SVGEGT. DNA for the CDR3: TGTGCCAGCAGTGACCCAACACGGGATGGCTACACCTTC. Translated: CASSDPTRDGYTF.

A few counts support this clonotype. The rearrangement joins TRBV7-3 to TRBJ2-3; 8 bases match TRBD2. This CDR3 has 16 amino acids. The trim removed 2 bases at V and 6 bases at J, leaving 10 bases unmatched. Germline values: CDR1 SGHTA, CDR2 FQGTGA. This CDR3 reads CASSLSSSGPRDTQYF. CDR3 in DNA: TGTGCCAGCAGCTTATCTTCTAGCGGGCCTCGTGATACGCAGTATTTT.

The chain couples TRBV28 to TRBJ1-1; D gene uncertain. This CDR3 is built from 14 residues. CDR1 and CDR2 from the germline V gene are MDHEN and SYDVKM. V was trimmed by 6 bases and J by 8 bases, leaving 19 bases between them. Written as DNA, the CDR3 is TGTGCCAGCAGATCACGTAATCTTAGGACCGAAGCTTTCTTT. This gives the protein CASRSRNLRTEAFF.

The chain employs TRBV12-3 or TRBV12-4 and TRBJ2-1; D is unclear. This CDR3 is built from 15 residues. Trimming cost V 1 base and J 8 bases, with 15 bases left between them. The chain's CDR3 is CASSLGRSAIDEQFF. In DNA, the CDR3 is TGTGCCAGCAGTTTAGGGAGATCGGCTATCGATGAGCAGTTCTTC.

The chain carries TRBV27 and TRBJ2-6; D might be TRBD2 (5 bases). The ends were cut back, 1 base at V and 0 bases at J, with 13 bases in the middle. This CDR3 is 18 amino acids long. The germline V gene encodes CDR1 MNHEY and CDR2 SMNVEV (reference sequence). CDR3 nucleotides: TGTGCCAGCAGTTTATTGAGGGCAGCCTCCTCTGGGGCCAACGTCCTGACTTTC. Encoded protein: CASSLLRAASSGANVLTF.

This clonotype was observed a handful of times. This chain joins TRBV29-1 and TRBJ1-2; no reliable D call. V lost 0 bases, J lost 7 bases, and 24 bases lay in between. The CDR3 runs to 17 residues. Germline V gene lookup returns CDR1 SQVTM and CDR2 ANQGSEA. CDR3: CSVEDSQNDWFDCGYTF. The CDR3 region has the DNA TGCAGCGTTGAAGATAGTCAGAACGACTGGTTTGACTGTGGCTACACCTTC.

The V gene is TRBV29-1, the J gene TRBJ2-5; 9 nucleotides match TRBD2. This CDR3 region has 15 residues. V trimming: 3 bases; J trimming: 4 bases; junction bases outside the gene matches: 9. Per germline, CDR1 SQVTM and CDR2 ANQGSEA. The CDR3 sequence: CSVDWASGTLETQYF. CDR3 sequence (DNA): TGCAGCGTTGATTGGGCTAGCGGGACCCTAGAGACCCAGTACTTC.

V is TRBV9 and J is TRBJ2-3; D is undetermined. V lost 0 bases and J lost 6, with 5 bases in between. This CDR3 comprises 12 residues. Germline V gene data show CDR1 as SGDLS and CDR2 as YYNGEE. CDR3 residues: CASSVERDTQYF. The DNA for the CDR3 is TGTGCCAGCAGCGTAGAGAGGGATACGCAGTATTTT.

There are a few counts of this clonotype. This sequence may be a read error, since a much larger clone differs from it by one base. The rearrangement uses TRBV20-1 and TRBJ2-5; D ambiguous. Looked up from germline, CDR1 is DFQATT and CDR2 is SNEGSKA (reference sequence). The germline V and J ends were trimmed by 3 bases and 11 bases, with 16 bases remaining between them. CDR3 length equals 12 residues. The CDR3 is CSARVLWNEQYF. In nucleotides, the CDR3 is TGCAGTGCTAGGGTCCTCTGGAATGAGCAGTACTTC.